This entry lists 10 T cell receptor beta chains sequenced from one sample in a study of CD8+ T cells in alopecia areata. As to treatment: oral pan-JAK inhibitor, 5-10 mg twice daily. RNA was isolated and reverse transcribed to cDNA, the sequencing template. TCRdb's copy holds only in-frame clones and misses some; the assay was immunoSEQ multiplex PCR. This sample carries roughly 220,000 clones, over 60% of them seen once, and the ten largest clones take around 1.2%. The sequencing here drew on CD4+ T cells sorted from blood, taken at approximately week 42, from a patient treated with tofacitinib. The source is a human donor with alopecia areata.

The gene calls are TRBV7-2 and TRBJ2-2, with 7 nucleotides matching TRBD1. The CDR3 length is 15 residues. Trimming at V came to 7 bases and at J to 1 base, leaving 6 bases not matched to a gene. The V gene's germline CDR1 is SGHTA and CDR2 FQGNSA. This CDR3 reads CASNKGAVNTGELFF. The CDR3 DNA reads as TGTGCCAGCAACAAGGGGGCGGTGAACACCGGGGAGCTGTTTTTT.

CDR3 in amino acids: CASSSGAGREETQYF. CDR3 nucleotide sequence: TGTGCCAGCAGTTCAGGGGCGGGGAGGGAAGAGACCCAGTACTTC. The V and J genes are TRBV7-3 and TRBJ2-5; the D gene is possibly TRBD2 (7 bases). Germline V lookup: CDR1 SGHTA, CDR2 FQGTGA. V was cut by 6 bases and J by 3 bases, with 17 bases left in between. This CDR3 has 15 residues.

This clone has only a few counts. The V gene is TRBV7-2, the J gene TRBJ1-4; tentatively, D is TRBD1 (5 bases). V was cut by 2 bases and J by 6 bases, with 19 bases left in between. The CDR3 runs 17 residues. Per the germline V gene, CDR1 is SGHTA and CDR2 is FQGNSA. The CDR3 sequence: CASSLTVLGGVDEKLFF. Here the CDR3 DNA reads TGTGCCAGCAGCTTAACAGTTTTGGGAGGGGTGGATGAAAAACTGTTTTTT.

The V gene is TRBV6-1, the J gene TRBJ2-1; maybe TRBD1 (6 bases). Germline CDR1 MNHNS, CDR2 SASEGT. This CDR3 is built from 12 residues. The V end lost 5 bases, the J end lost 10 bases, and 12 bases lay between the germline ends. CDR3 region: CASSSQRGEQFF. CDR3 nucleotides: TGTGCCAGCAGTTCCCAAAGGGGGGAGCAGTTCTTC.

CDR3 bases: TGTGCCAGCAGTTACCGGATTGTCACAGATACGCAGTATTTT. The encoded protein is CASSYRIVTDTQYF. This sequence joins TRBV27 and TRBJ2-3, with unresolved D. Trimming stripped 4 bases from V and 2 bases from J, with 10 bases between. The CDR3 runs 14 residues. CDR1 is MNHEY and CDR2 is SMNVEV in the germline V gene (reference sequence).

The chain combines TRBV29-1 with TRBJ2-7; D remains ambiguous. The CDR3 is 13 amino acids. The ends were cut back, 4 bases at V and 4 bases at J, with 14 bases in the middle. Per the germline V gene, CDR1 is SQVTM and CDR2 is ANQGSEA. The CDR3 loop is CSVASPSGYEQYF. CDR3 bases: TGCAGCGTTGCGTCTCCCTCTGGTTACGAGCAGTACTTC.

The rearrangement joins TRBV25-1 to TRBJ2-5; 7 bases are shared with TRBD2. Germline CDR1 MGHDK, CDR2 SYGVNS. V was pared by 4 bases and J by 4 bases, with 9 bases of the junction left unmatched. The CDR3 consists of 15 residues. The chain's CDR3 is CASSVPGGDLETQYF. Here the CDR3 DNA reads TGTGCCAGCAGTGTACCTGGGGGGGATTTAGAGACCCAGTACTTC.

A note on this clone: Different DNA sequences within this sample yield the same CDR3. The V gene is TRBV29-1, the J gene TRBJ1-5, with 12 bases fitting TRBD1. The ends lost 6 bases at V and 5 bases at J; junction bases unmatched: 2. Germline V gene data show CDR1 as SQVTM and CDR2 as ANQGSEA. The CDR3 has 13 residues. CDR3 amino acids: CSVGQGADQPQHF. CDR3 in DNA: TGCAGCGTGGGACAGGGGGCCGATCAGCCCCAGCATTTT.

This clone was counted between two and nine times. The J gene is TRBJ2-1, the V gene TRBV29-1; possibly TRBD2 for D (5 bases). This CDR3 has 13 residues. V dropped 7 bases and J dropped 6 bases, with 16 bases sitting between them. Germline V lookup: CDR1 SQVTM, CDR2 ANQGSEA. The CDR3 DNA reads TGCAGCGCAGACGGGTCGGCGGGCAATGAGCAGTTCTTC. This codes for CSADGSAGNEQFF.

This rearrangement joins TRBV7-8 to TRBJ2-4; unclear D gene. The CDR3 is 15 amino acids. Trimming pared 1 base from V and 6 bases from J, leaving 13 bases between. The germline V gene encodes CDR1 SGHVS and CDR2 FQNEAQ. CDR3 nucleotide sequence: TGTGCCAGCAGCTTAGGGTCTAGGCTTGGAAACATTCAGTACTTC. This translates into CASSLGSRLGNIQYF.